The rows below give T cell receptor beta chains drawn from one sample of a study of shared clonotypes between healthy human individuals. Only in-frame clones appear in the TCRdb table, and some are missing; sequencing was by immunoSEQ multiplex PCR. This sample has some 2.4 million clones, with approximately 93% found just once. Specimen: naive CD4+ T cells from PBMCs. The receptor source for this set is a man aged 18 to 29 in good health. Some clones in this sample may be carry-over from other donors' samples. CDR3s include the opening cysteine and the closing phenylalanine or tryptophan. A D gene is named only where the DNA matches it firmly. Expanded clones are given a class, and other clones once, few, many or no size at all.

D gene: -; V gene: TRBV10-2; clone size: -; J gene: TRBJ2-3; CDR3 DNA: TGCGCCAGCAGTGAAGGTCGGGGACTTCCTCTTTCTCCAGATACGCAGTATTTT; CDR3 protein: CASSEGRGLPLSPDTQYF
D gene: -; V gene: TRBV5-6; clone size: -; J gene: TRBJ2-5; CDR3 DNA: TGTGCCAGCAGCTTGGTAGAGGGAGAGACCCAGTACTTC; CDR3 protein: CASSLVEGETQYF
D gene: TRBD1; V gene: TRBV6-5; clone size: -; J gene: TRBJ2-7; CDR3 DNA: TGTGCCAGCAGTTCCGGGACAGTCTACGAGCAGTACTTC; CDR3 protein: CASSSGTVYEQYF
D gene: -; V gene: TRBV19; clone size: once; J gene: TRBJ2-1; CDR3 DNA: TGTGCCAGTAGGCTCCTAGGCGGGACGGGGAATGAGCAGTTCTTC; CDR3 protein: CASRLLGGTGNEQFF
D gene: -; V gene: TRBV30; clone size: -; J gene: TRBJ2-3; CDR3 DNA: TGTGCCTGCGGGGATGTCACAGATACGCAGTATTTT; CDR3 protein: CACGDVTDTQYF
D gene: -; V gene: TRBV11-3; clone size: -; J gene: TRBJ2-7; CDR3 DNA: TGTGCCAGCAGCCCTATACTGTACGAGCAGTACTTC; CDR3 protein: CASSPILYEQYF
D gene: TRBD1; V gene: TRBV7-9; clone size: -; J gene: TRBJ2-7; CDR3 DNA: TGTGCCAGCAGTTACGGACAGGGTGGTCTCCTTAGGGAGCAGTACTTC; CDR3 protein: CASSYGQGGLLREQYF
D gene: TRBD2; V gene: TRBV11-2; clone size: -; J gene: TRBJ2-1; CDR3 DNA: TGTGCCAGCAGCTCGTGGGGGGGGTTAGGTGAGCAGTTCTTC; CDR3 protein: CASSSWGGLGEQFF
D gene: TRBD1; V gene: TRBV9; clone size: -; J gene: TRBJ2-5; CDR3 DNA: TGTGCCAGCAGCGTAGTAGGGGGCGGCCAAGAGACCCAGTACTTC; CDR3 protein: CASSVVGGGQETQYF
D gene: -; V gene: TRBV11-2; clone size: -; J gene: TRBJ1-4; CDR3 DNA: TGTGCCAGCAGCTTTAGCCTAGGCGGGGAAAAACTGTTTTTT; CDR3 protein: CASSFSLGGEKLFF
D gene: TRBD1; V gene: TRBV28; clone size: -; J gene: TRBJ1-3; CDR3 DNA: TGTGCCAGCAGTTTCGGGACAGAAAGAAACACCATATATTTT; CDR3 protein: CASSFGTERNTIYF
D gene: -; V gene: TRBV25-1; clone size: -; J gene: TRBJ1-3; CDR3 DNA: TGTGCCAGCAGTGTGTCAGGGTTAGGAAACACCATATATTTT; CDR3 protein: CASSVSGLGNTIYF
D gene: -; V gene: TRBV7-2; clone size: -; J gene: TRBJ2-2; CDR3 DNA: TGTGCCAGCAGCTTATCTCGGGGCGGGGAGCTGTTTTTT; CDR3 protein: CASSLSRGGELFF
D gene: -; V gene: TRBV5-6; clone size: -; J gene: TRBJ2-1; CDR3 DNA: TGTGCCAGCAGCTCGATAGTAGGGTCGGCAGGCGAGCAGTTCTTC; CDR3 protein: CASSSIVGSAGEQFF
D gene: TRBD1; V gene: TRBV4-1; clone size: -; J gene: TRBJ1-5; CDR3 DNA: TGCGCCAGCAGCCCGGGACAGGAGTTCAATCAGCCCCAGCATTTT; CDR3 protein: CASSPGQEFNQPQHF
D gene: -; V gene: TRBV27; clone size: -; J gene: TRBJ2-1; CDR3 DNA: TGTGCCAGCAGTTTTTTGGGCCTCAAAACCTACAATGAGCAGTTCTTC; CDR3 protein: CASSFLGLKTYNEQFF
D gene: -; V gene: TRBV5-1; clone size: -; J gene: TRBJ2-2; CDR3 DNA: TGCGCCAGCAGAGGTATACAGAACACCGGGGAGCTGTTTTTT; CDR3 protein: CASRGIQNTGELFF
D gene: -; V gene: TRBV30; clone size: -; J gene: TRBJ2-7; CDR3 DNA: TGTGCCTGGAGCACTTTTAGGCGGCTGATCTACGAGCAGTACTTC; CDR3 protein: CAWSTFRRLIYEQYF
D gene: TRBD2; V gene: TRBV5-1; clone size: -; J gene: TRBJ2-1; CDR3 DNA: TGCGCCAGCAGCACTGGAAGCGGGGGGAGCTCCTACAATGAGCAGTTCTTC; CDR3 protein: CASSTGSGGSSYNEQFF
D gene: -; V gene: TRBV2; clone size: -; J gene: TRBJ2-7; CDR3 DNA: TGTGCCAGCAGTGACCAGGGAGGAGCCTACGAGCAGTACTTC; CDR3 protein: CASSDQGGAYEQYF
D gene: -; V gene: TRBV28; clone size: -; J gene: TRBJ2-6; CDR3 DNA: TGTGCCAGCAGTTTAATATGGGGGTCTGGGGCCAACGTCCTGACTTTC; CDR3 protein: CASSLIWGSGANVLTF
D gene: -; V gene: TRBV21-1; clone size: -; J gene: TRBJ1-5; CDR3 DNA: TGTGCCAGCAGCAAAGGGGGGTGCGGGGCCCTCGGCAATCAGCCCCAGCATTTT; CDR3 protein: CASSKGGCGALGNQPQHF
D gene: TRBD1; V gene: TRBV7-3; clone size: -; J gene: TRBJ2-4; CDR3 DNA: TGTGCCAGCAGCCAATCACCGGACAGGGACATTCAGTACTTC; CDR3 protein: CASSQSPDRDIQYF
D gene: -; V gene: TRBV5-1; clone size: -; J gene: TRBJ2-5; CDR3 DNA: TGCGCCAGCAGCGGGGGCCTAGGCCAAGAGACCCAGTACTTC; CDR3 protein: CASSGGLGQETQYF